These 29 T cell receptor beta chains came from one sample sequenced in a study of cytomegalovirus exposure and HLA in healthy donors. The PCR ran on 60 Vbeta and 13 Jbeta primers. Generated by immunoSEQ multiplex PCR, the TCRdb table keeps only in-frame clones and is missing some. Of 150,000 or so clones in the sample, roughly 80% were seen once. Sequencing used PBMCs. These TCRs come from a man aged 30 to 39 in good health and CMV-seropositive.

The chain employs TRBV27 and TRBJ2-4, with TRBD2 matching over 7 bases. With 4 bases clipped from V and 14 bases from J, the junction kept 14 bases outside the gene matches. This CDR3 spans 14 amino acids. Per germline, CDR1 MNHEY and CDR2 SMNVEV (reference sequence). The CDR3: CASSSPGLSTRKYF. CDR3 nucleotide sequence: TGTGCCAGCAGTTCACCGGGACTATCGACTAGAAAGTACTTC.

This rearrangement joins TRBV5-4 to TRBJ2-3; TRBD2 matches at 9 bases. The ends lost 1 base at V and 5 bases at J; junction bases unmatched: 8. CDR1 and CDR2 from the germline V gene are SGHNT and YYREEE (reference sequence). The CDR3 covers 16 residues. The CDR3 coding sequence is TGTGCCAGCAGCTTGTCGGGACTAGCAACCGTAGATACGCAGTATTTT. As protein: CASSLSGLATVDTQYF.

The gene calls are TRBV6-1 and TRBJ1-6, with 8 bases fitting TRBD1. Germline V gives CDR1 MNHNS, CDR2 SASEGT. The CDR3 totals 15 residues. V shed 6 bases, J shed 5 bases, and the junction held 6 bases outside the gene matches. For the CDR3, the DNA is TGTGCCAGCAGAGACACGGACAGGGATAATTCACCCCTCCACTTT. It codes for CASRDTDRDNSPLHF.

In nucleotides, the CDR3 is TGTGCCAGCAGCTTTTGGAGGAGTAATTCACCCCTCCACTTT. Protein: CASSFWRSNSPLHF. The chain uses TRBV11-2 and TRBJ1-6, with D unresolved. Trimming cost V 3 bases and J 6 bases, with 9 bases left between them. CDR1 SGHAT and CDR2 FQNNGV come from the germline V gene. The CDR3 loop spans 14 amino acids.

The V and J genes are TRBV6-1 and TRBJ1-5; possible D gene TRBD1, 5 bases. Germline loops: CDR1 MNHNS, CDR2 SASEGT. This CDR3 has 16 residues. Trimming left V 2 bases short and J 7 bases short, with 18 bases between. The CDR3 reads CASSETIKRGGQPQHF. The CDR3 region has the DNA TGTGCCAGCAGTGAAACAATCAAAAGGGGTGGGCAGCCCCAGCATTTT.

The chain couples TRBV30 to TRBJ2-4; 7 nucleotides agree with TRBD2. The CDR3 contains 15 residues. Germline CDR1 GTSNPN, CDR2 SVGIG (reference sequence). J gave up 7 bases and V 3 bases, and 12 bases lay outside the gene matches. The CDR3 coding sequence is TGTGCCTGGAGCGTAAATATGGGAGGGAGTAACATTCAGTACTTC. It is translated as CAWSVNMGGSNIQYF.

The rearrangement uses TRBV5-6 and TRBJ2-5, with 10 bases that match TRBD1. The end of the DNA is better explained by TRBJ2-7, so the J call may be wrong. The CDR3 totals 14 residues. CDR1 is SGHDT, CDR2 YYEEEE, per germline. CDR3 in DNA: TGTGCCAGCAGCTTGGGGGACAGGGGCTACGAGCAGTACTTC. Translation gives CASSLGDRGYEQYF.

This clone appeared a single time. The CDR3 DNA sequence: TGTGCCAGCAGCTTCGAGGGCACAGATACGCAGTATTTT. Amino acids: CASSFEGTDTQYF. This chain connects TRBV5-4 to TRBJ2-3; D not resolved. V lost 2 bases, J lost 1 base, and 5 bases lay in between. Germline CDR1 is SGHNT and CDR2 is YYREEE (reference sequence). This CDR3 has 13 amino acids.

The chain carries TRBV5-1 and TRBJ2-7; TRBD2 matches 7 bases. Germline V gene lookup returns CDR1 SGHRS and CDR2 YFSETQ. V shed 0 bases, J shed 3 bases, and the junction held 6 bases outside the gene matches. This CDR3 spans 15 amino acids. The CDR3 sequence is CASSLAAGELYEQYF. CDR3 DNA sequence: TGCGCCAGCAGCTTGGCGGCGGGGGAACTCTACGAGCAGTACTTC.

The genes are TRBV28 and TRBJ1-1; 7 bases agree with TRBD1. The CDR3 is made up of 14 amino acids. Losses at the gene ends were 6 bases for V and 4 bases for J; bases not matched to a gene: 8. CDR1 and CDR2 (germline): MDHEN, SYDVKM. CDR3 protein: CASSRTAGGTEAFF. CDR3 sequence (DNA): TGTGCCAGCAGCCGTACCGCAGGGGGCACTGAAGCTTTCTTT.

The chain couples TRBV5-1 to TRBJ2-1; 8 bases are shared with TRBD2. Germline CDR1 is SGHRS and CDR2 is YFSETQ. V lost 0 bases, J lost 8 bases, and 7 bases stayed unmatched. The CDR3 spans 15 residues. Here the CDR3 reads CASSLAPTSDHEQFF. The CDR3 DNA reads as TGCGCCAGCAGCTTGGCCCCGACTAGCGACCATGAGCAGTTCTTC.

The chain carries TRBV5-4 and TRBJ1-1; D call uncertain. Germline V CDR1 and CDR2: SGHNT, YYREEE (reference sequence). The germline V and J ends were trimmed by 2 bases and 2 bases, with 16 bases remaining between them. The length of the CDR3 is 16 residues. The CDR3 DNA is TGTGCCAGCAGCTTAATCCTCTTCGAGGGCAACACTGAAGCTTTCTTT. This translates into CASSLILFEGNTEAFF.

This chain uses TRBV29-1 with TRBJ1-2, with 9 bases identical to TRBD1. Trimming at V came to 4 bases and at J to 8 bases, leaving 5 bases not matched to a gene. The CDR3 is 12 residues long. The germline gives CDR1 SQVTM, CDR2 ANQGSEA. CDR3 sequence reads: CSVGGTGQGYTF. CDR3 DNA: TGCAGCGTTGGGGGGACAGGGCAAGGCTACACCTTC. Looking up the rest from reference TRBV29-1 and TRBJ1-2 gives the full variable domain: SAVISQKPSRDICQRGTSLTIQCQVDSQVTMMFWYRQQPGQSLTLIATANQGSEATYESGFVIDKFPISRPNLTFSTLTVSNMSPEDSSIYLCSVGGTGQGYTFGSGTRLTVV.

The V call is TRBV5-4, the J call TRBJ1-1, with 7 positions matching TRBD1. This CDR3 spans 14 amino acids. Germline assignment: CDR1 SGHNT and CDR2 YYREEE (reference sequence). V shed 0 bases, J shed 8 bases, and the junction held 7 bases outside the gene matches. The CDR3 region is CASSLGGQPSEAFF. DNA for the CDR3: TGTGCCAGCAGCTTGGGGGGACAGCCATCGGAAGCTTTCTTT.

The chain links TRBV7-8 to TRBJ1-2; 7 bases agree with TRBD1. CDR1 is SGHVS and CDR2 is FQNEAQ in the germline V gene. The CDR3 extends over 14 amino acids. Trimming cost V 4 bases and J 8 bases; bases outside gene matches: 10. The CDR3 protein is CASSSRQGTSGYTF. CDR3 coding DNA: TGTGCCAGCAGCTCCCGACAGGGTACAAGCGGCTACACCTTC.

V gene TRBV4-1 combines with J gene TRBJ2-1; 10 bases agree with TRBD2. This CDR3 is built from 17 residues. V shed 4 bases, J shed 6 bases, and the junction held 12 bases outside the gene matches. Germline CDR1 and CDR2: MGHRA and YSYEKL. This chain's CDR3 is CASSLTLLAGVPNEQFF. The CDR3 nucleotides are TGCGCCAGCAGCCTGACTTTGCTAGCGGGGGTCCCCAATGAGCAGTTCTTC.

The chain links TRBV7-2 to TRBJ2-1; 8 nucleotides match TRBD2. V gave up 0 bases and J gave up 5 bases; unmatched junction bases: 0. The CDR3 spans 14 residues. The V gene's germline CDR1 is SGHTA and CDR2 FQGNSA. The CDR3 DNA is TGTGCCAGCAGCTTAGCTAGCGGGAACAATGAGCAGTTCTTC. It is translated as CASSLASGNNEQFF.

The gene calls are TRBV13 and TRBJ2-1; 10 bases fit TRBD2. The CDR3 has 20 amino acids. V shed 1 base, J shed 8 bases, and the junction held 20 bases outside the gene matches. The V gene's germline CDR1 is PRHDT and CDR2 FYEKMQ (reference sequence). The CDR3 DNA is TGTGCCAGCAGCTTAGCGGTAGGTCTAGCGGGGGTCACGATGTTCGATGAGCAGTTCTTC. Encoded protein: CASSLAVGLAGVTMFDEQFF.

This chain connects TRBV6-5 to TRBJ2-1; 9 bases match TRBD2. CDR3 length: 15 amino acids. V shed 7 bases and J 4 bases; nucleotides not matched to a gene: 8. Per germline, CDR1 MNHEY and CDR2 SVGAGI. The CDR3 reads CASKESGGSYNEQFF. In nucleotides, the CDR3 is TGTGCCAGCAAAGAAAGCGGGGGGTCTTACAATGAGCAGTTCTTC.

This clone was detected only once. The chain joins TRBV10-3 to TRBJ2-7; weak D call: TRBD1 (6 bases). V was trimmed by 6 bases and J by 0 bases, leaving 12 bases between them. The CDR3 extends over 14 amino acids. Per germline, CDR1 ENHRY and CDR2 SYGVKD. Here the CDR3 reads CAIRLTGTSYEQYF. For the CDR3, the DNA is TGTGCCATCAGGCTAACAGGGACCTCCTACGAGCAGTACTTC.

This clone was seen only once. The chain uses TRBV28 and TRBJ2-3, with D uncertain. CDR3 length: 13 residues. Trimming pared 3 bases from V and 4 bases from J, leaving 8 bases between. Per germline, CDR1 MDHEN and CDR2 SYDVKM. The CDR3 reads CASSLLRSDTQYF. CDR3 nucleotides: TGTGCCAGCAGTTTGCTTCGGTCAGATACGCAGTATTTT.

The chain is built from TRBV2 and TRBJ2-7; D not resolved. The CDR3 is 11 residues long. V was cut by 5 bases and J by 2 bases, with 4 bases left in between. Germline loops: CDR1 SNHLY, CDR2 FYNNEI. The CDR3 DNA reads TGTGCCAGCAGTCTTACCTACGAGCAGTACTTC. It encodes CASSLTYEQYF. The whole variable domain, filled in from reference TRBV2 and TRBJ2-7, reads EPEVTQTPSHQVTQMGQEVILRCVPISNHLYFYWYRQILGQKVEFLVSFYNNEISEKSEIFDDQFSVERPDGSNFTLKIRSTKLEDSAMYFCASSLTYEQYFGPGTRLTVT.

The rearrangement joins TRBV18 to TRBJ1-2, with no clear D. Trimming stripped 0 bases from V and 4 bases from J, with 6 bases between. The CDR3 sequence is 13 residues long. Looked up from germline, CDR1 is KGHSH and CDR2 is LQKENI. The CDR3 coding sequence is TGTGCCAGCTCACCACCAACAGCCTATGGCTACACCTTC. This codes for CASSPPTAYGYTF.

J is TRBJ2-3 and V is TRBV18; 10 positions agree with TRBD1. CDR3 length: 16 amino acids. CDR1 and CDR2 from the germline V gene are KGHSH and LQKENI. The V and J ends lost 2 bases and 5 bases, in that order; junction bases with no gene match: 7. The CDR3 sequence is CASSPIDRGRGDTQYF. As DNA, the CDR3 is TGTGCCAGCTCACCAATAGACAGGGGGCGAGGAGATACGCAGTATTTT.

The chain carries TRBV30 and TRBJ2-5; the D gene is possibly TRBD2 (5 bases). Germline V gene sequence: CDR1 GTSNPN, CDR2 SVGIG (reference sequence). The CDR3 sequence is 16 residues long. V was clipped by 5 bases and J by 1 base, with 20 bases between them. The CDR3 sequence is CAWVPPTRLGQETQYF. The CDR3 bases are TGTGCCTGGGTCCCTCCCACTAGGCTTGGCCAAGAGACCCAGTACTTC.

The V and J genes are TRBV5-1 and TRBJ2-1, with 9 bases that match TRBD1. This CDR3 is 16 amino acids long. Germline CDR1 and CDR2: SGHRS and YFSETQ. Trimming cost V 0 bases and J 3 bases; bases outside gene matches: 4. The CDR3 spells CASSLGDRGGYNEQFF. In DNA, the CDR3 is TGCGCCAGCAGCTTGGGTGACAGGGGGGGCTACAATGAGCAGTTCTTC.

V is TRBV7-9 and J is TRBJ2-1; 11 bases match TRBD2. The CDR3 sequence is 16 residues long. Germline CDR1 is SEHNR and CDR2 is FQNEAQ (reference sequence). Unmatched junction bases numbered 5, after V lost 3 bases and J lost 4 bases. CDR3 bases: TGTGCCAGCAGCTTGCGACTAGCGGGAAGTTACAATGAGCAGTTCTTC. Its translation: CASSLRLAGSYNEQFF. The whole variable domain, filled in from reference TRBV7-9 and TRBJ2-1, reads DTGVSQNPRHKITKRGQNVTFRCDPISEHNRLYWYRQTLGQGPEFLTYFQNEAQLEKSRLLSDRFSAERPKGSFSTLEIQRTEQGDSAMYLCASSLRLAGSYNEQFFGPGTRLTVL.

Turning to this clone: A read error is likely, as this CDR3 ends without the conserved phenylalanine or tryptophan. DNA for the CDR3: TGTGCCAGCAGTTCCCTCCCTATAGGGGAAAACATTCAGTACCTC. Translating it yields CASSSLPIGENIQYL. The chain combines TRBV6-5 with TRBJ2-4, with TRBD1 as a possible D gene (5 bases). Germline V gives CDR1 MNHEY, CDR2 SVGAGI. The CDR3 extends over 15 amino acids. Deletions cut 4 bases from V and 5 bases from J, with 15 bases between.

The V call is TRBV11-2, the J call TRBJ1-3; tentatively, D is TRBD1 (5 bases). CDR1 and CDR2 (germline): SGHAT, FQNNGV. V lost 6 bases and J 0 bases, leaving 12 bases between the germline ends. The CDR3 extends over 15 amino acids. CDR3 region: CASSLQGLSGNTIYF. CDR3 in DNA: TGTGCCAGCAGTTTGCAGGGACTCTCTGGAAACACCATATATTTT.